Reported below is one T cell receptor (beta chain). TCRdb's table, derived via immunoSEQ multiplex PCR, lists solely in-frame clones and lacks some. The table shows 550,000 to 800,000 clones, with 80% to 90% occurring only once. This sample is part of a study of shared T cell receptors in the human thymus. V was cut by 7 bases and J by 0 bases, with 10 bases left in between. This CDR3 is built from 13 residues. Looked up from germline, CDR1 is MNHEY and CDR2 is SVGAGI. This sample was shared with a second study, whose subject was human thymus T cells. This second study says: Within thymic and blood repertoires, V and J gene usage appeared to be biased.

Material for sequencing was thymocytes. This receptor was identified in a girl less than two years old with a congenital heart defect. This chain links TRBV6-5 with TRBJ2-7; tentative D call: TRBD1 (5 bases). CDR3 nucleotides: TGTGCCAGCAACAGACAGATCTCCTACGAGCAGTACTTC. Protein product: CASNRQISYEQYF.